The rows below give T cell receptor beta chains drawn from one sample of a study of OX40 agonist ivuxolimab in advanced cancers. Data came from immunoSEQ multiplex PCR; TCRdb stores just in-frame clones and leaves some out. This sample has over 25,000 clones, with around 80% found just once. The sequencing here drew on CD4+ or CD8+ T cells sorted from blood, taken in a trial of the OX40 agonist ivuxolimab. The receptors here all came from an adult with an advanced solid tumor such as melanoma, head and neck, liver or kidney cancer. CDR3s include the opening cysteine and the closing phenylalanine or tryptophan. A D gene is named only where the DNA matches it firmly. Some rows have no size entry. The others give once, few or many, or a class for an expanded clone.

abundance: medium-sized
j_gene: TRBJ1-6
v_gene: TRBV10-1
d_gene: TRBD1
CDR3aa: CASSDGQAGSPLHF
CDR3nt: TGCGCCAGCAGTGACGGACAGGCGGGTTCACCCCTCCACTTT

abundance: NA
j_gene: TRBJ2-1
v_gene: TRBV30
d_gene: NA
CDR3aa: CAWRITGGGNEQFF
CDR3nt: TGTGCCTGGAGAATAACGGGTGGGGGGAATGAGCAGTTCTTC

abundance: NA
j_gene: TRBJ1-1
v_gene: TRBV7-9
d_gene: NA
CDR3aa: CASSIAGGTEAFF
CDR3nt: TGTGCCAGCAGCATTGCCGGGGGGACTGAAGCTTTCTTT

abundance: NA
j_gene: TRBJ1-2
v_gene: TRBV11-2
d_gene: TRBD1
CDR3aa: CASSPDRGYGYTF
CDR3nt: TGTGCCAGCAGCCCCGACAGGGGGTATGGCTACACCTTC

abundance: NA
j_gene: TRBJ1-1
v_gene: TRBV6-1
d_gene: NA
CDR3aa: CASSVGTMNTEAFF
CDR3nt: TGTGCCAGCAGTGTCGGGACCATGAACACTGAAGCTTTCTTT

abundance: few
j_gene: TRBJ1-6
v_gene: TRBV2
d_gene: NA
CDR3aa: CASSPGQLLNSPLHF
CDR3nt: TGTGCCAGCAGCCCTGGACAGTTGTTAAATTCACCCCTCCACTTT

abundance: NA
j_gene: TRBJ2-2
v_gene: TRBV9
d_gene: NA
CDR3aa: CASSLRGSNTGELFF
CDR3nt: TGTGCCAGCAGCCTCCGGGGGAGCAACACCGGGGAGCTGTTTTTT

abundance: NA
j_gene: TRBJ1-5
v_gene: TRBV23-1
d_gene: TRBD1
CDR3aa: CASSHPDRNPYSNQPQHF
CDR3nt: TGCGCCAGCAGTCATCCGGACAGGAACCCCTATAGCAATCAGCCCCAGCATTTT

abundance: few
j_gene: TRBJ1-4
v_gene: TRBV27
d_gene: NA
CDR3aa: CASWGVGNEKLFF
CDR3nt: TGTGCCAGTTGGGGGGTTGGTAATGAAAAACTGTTTTTT

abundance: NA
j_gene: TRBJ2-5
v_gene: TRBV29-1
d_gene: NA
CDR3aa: CSVRHQETQYF
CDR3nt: TGCAGCGTTAGGCATCAAGAGACCCAGTACTTC

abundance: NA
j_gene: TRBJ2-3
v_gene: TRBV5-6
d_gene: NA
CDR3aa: CATGSRGPSTDTQYF
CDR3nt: TGTGCCACCGGAAGCCGGGGACCGAGCACAGATACGCAGTATTTT

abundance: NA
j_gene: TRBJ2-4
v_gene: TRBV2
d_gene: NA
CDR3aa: CASSVAKNIQYF
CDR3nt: TGTGCCAGCAGCGTAGCCAAAAACATTCAGTACTTC

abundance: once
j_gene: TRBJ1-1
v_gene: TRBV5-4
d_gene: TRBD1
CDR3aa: CASSPGWGQGKANTEAFF
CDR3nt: TGTGCCAGCAGCCCGGGGTGGGGACAGGGTAAGGCTAACACTGAAGCTTTCTTT

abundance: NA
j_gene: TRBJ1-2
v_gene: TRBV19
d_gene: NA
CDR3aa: CASSLRTVSYGYTF
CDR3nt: TGTGCCAGTAGTCTCCGGACAGTTAGCTATGGCTACACCTTC

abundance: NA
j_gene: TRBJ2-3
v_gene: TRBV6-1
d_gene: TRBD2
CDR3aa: CASSEAVKERGTVTDTQYF
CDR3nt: TGTGCCAGCAGTGAAGCCGTTAAGGAGCGGGGGACCGTCACAGATACGCAGTATTTT

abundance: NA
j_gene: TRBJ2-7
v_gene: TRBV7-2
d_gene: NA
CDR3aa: CASSLEPGTTYEQYF
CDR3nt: TGTGCCAGCAGCTTAGAACCCGGGACAACCTACGAGCAGTACTTC

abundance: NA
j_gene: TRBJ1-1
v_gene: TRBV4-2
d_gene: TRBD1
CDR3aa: CASSHPGQGTEAFF
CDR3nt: TGTGCCAGCAGCCACCCGGGACAGGGAACTGAAGCTTTCTTT

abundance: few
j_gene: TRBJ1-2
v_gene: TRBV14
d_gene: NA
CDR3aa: CASSQDLGVRYGYTF
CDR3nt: TGTGCCAGCAGCCAAGATTTGGGGGTTCGCTATGGCTACACCTTC

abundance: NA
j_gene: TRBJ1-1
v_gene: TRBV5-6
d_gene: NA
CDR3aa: CASSLPTGLTEAFF
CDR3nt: TGTGCCAGCAGCTTGCCCACAGGGCTTACTGAAGCTTTCTTT

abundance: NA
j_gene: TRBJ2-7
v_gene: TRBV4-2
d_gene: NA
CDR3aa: CASSQDSSSRVYEQYF
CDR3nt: TGTGCCAGCAGCCAAGACTCCTCGAGCCGGGTATACGAGCAGTACTTC

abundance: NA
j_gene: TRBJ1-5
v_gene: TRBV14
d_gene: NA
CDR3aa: CASSQDRNQPQHF
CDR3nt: TGTGCCAGCAGCCAAGATAGAAATCAGCCCCAGCATTTT

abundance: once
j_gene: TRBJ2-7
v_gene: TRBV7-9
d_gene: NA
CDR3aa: CASSLVLGQDYEQYF
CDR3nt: TGTGCCAGCAGCTTAGTTCTGGGACAAGATTACGAGCAGTACTTC

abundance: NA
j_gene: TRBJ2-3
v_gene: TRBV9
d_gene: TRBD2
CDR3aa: CASSTSGTTDTQYF
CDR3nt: TGTGCCAGCAGCACTAGCGGAACTACAGATACGCAGTATTTT

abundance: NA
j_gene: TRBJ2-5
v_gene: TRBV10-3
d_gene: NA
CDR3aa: CAISGVAQETQYF
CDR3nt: TGTGCCATCAGTGGTGTAGCCCAAGAGACCCAGTACTTC

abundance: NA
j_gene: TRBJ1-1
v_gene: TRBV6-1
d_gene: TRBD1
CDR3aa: CASRDRGQVNTEAFF
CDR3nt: TGTGCCAGCAGGGACAGGGGGCAGGTGAACACTGAAGCTTTCTTT

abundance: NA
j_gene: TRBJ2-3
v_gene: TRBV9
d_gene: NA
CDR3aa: CASSRGLEGGDTQYF
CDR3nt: TGTGCCAGCAGTAGGGGGTTGGAAGGTGGAGATACGCAGTATTTT